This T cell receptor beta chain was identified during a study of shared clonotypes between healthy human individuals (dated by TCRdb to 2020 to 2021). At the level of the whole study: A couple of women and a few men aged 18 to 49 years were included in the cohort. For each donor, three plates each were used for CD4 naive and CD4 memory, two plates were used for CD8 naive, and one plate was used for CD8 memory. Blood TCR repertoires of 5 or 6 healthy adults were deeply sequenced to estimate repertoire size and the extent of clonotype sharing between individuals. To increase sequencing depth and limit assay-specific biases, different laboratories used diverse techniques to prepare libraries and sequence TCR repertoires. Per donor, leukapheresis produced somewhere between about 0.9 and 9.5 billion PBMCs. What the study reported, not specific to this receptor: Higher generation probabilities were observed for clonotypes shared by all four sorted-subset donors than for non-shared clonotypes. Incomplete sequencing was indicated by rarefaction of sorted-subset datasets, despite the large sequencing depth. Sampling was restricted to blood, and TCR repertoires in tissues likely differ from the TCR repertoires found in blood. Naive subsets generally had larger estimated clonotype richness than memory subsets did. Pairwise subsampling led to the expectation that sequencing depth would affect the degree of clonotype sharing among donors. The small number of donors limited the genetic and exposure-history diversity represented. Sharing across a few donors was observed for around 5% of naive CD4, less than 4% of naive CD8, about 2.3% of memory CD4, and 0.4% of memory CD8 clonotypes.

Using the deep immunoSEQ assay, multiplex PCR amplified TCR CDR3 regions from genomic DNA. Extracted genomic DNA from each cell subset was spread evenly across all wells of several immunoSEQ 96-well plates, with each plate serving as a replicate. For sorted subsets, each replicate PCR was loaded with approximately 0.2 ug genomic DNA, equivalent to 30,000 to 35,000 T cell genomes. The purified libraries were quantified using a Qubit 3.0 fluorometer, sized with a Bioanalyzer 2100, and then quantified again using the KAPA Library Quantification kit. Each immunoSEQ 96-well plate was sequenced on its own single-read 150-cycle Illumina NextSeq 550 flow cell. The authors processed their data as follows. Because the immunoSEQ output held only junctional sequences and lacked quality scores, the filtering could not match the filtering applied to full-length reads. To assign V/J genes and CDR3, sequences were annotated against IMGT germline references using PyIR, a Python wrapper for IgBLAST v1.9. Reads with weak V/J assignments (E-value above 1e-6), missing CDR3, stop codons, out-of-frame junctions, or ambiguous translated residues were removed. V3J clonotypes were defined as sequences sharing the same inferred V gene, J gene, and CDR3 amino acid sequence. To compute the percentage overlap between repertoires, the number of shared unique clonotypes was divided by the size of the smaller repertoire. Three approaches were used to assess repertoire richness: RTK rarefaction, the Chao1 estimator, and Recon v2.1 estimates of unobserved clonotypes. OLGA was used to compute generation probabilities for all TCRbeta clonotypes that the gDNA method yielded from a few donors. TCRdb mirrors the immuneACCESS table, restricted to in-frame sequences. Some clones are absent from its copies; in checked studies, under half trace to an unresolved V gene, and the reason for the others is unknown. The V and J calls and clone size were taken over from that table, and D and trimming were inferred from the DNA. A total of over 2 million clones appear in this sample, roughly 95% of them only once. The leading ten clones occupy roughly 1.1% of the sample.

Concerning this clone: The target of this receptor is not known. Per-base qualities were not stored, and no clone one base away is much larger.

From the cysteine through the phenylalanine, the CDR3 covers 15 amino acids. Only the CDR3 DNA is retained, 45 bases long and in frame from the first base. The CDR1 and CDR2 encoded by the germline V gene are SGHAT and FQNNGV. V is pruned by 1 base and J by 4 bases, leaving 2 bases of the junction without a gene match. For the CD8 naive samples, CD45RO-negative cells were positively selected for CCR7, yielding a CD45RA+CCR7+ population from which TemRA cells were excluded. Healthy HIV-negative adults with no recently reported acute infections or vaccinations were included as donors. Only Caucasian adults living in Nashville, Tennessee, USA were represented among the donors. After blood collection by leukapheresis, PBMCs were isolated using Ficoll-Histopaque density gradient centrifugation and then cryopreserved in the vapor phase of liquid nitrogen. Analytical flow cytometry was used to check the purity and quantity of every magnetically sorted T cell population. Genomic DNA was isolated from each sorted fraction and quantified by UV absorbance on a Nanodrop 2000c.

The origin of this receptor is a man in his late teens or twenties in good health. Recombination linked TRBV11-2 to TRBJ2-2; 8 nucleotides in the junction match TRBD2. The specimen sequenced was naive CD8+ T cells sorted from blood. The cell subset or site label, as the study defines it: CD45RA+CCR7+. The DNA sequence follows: TGTGCCAGCAGCTTAGTAGCGGGGACCACCGGGGAGCTGTTTTTT. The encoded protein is CASSLVAGTTGELFF.